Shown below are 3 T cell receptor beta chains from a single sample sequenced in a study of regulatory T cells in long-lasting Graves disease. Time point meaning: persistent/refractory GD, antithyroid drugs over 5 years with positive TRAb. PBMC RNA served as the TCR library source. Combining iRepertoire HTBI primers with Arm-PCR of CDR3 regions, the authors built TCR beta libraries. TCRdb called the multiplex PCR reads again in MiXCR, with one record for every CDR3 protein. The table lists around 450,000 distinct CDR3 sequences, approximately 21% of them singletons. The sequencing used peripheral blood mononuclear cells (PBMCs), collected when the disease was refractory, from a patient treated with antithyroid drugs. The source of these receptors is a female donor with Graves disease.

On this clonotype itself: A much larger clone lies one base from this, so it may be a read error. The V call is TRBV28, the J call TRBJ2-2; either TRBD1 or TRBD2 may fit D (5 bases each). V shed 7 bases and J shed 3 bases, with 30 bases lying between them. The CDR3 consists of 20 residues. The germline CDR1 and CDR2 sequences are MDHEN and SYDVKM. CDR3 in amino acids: CASNLPPGTERRKDTGELFF. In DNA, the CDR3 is TGTGCCAGCAACCTACCTCCGGGGACGGAAAGGCGTAAGGACACCGGGGAGCTGTTTTTT.

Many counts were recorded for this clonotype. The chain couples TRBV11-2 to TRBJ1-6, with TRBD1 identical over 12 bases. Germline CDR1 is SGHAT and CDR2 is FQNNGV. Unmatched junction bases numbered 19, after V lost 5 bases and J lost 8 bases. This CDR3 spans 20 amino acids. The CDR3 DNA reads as TGTGCCAGCAGCCCATCCCTGGGACAGGGGGCAGGAGGCTACTATTCACCCCTCCACTTT. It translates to CASSPSLGQGAGGYYSPLHF.

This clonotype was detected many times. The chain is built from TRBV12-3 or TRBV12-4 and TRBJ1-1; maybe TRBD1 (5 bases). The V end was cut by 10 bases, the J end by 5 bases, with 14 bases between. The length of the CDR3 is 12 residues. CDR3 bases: TGTGCCACCAGGGTGGGGAGGACTGAAGCTTTCTTT. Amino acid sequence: CATRVGRTEAFF.